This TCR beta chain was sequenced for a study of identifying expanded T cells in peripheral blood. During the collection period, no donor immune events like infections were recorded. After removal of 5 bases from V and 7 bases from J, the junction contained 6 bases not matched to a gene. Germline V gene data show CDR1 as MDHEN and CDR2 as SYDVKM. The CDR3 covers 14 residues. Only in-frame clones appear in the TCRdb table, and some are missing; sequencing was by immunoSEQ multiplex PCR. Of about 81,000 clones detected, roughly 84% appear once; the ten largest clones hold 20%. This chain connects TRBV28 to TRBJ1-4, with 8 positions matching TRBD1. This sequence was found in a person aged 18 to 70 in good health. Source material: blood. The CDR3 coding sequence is TGTGCCAGCAGTAGAGGACAGGGTCTTGAAAAACTGTTTTTT. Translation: CASSRGQGLEKLFF. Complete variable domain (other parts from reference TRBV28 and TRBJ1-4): DVKVTQSSRYLVKRTGEKVFLECVQDMDHENMFWYRQDPGLGLRLIYFSYDVKMKEKGDIPEGYSVSREKKERFSLILESASTNQTSMYLCASSRGQGLEKLFFGSGTQLSVL.